Presented here are 22 T cell receptor beta chains from one specimen sequenced in a study of neurological immune-mediated disorders. TCRdb processed the 5' RACE reads anew with MiXCR; each CDR3 protein has one entry. The sample records about 89,000 distinct CDR3 sequences, around 2.6% being singletons. The sequenced material came from PBMCs. All receptors derive from a woman aged 25 to 39 with multiple sclerosis.

This clonotype was seen at least ten times. V gene TRBV4-3 combines with J gene TRBJ2-3; D ambiguous. This CDR3 contains 14 residues. Between the trimmed V and J ends, which lost 2 bases and 2 bases, there was a span of 8 bases. CDR1 LGHNA and CDR2 YSLEER come from the germline V gene. CDR3 amino acids: CASSQTVVTDTQYF. CDR3 sequence (DNA): TGCGCCAGCAGCCAAACGGTCGTCACAGATACGCAGTATTTT.

This clonotype was counted at least ten times. The junction differs from germline at one of its ends, possibly a read error. The chain links TRBV6-2 or TRBV6-3 to TRBJ2-7, with D uncertain. CDR3 length: 11 residues. Germline CDR1 and CDR2: MNHEY and SVGEGT. The CDR3 nucleotides are TGTGCCAGCAGTTACTCCCACGAGCAGTACTTC. This encodes CASSYSHEQYF.

This clonotype was observed at least ten times. The chain recombines TRBV7-2 with TRBJ2-7, with D possibly TRBD2 on 6 matching bases. The V end lost 3 bases, the J end lost 4 bases, and 19 bases lay between the germline ends. This CDR3 spans 16 amino acids. Germline-derived CDR1 and CDR2 are SGHTA and FQGNSA. CDR3 sequence: CASSFSETGEVYEQYF. As DNA, the CDR3 is TGTGCCAGCAGCTTCTCTGAGACGGGAGAAGTGTACGAGCAGTACTTC.

This clonotype was detected many times. This chain joins TRBV28 and TRBJ2-3, with D possibly TRBD2 on 6 matching bases. Germline V lookup: CDR1 MDHEN, CDR2 SYDVKM. The CDR3 has 15 amino acids. The V and J ends lost 0 bases and 4 bases respectively, with 11 bases between them. The CDR3 region has the DNA TGTGCCAGCAGTTTATGGCAGGGAGGCGCAGATACGCAGTATTTT. Its translation: CASSLWQGGADTQYF.

The table lists this clonotype with many counts. The V and J genes are TRBV29-1 and TRBJ2-7; D assignment may be TRBD1 or TRBD2 (6 bases each). Trimming stripped 4 bases from V and 2 bases from J, with 9 bases between. The CDR3 has 12 amino acids. Germline CDR1 and CDR2: SQVTM and ANQGSEA. The CDR3 loop reads CSVGGGPYEQYF. The CDR3 region has the DNA TGCAGCGTTGGAGGGGGGCCCTACGAGCAGTACTTC.

This clonotype was seen at least ten times. This rearrangement joins TRBV6-2 or TRBV6-3 to TRBJ1-5; 9 bases map to TRBD1. This CDR3 region has 14 residues. Per germline, CDR1 MNHEY and CDR2 SVGEGT. Trimming at V came to 6 bases and at J to 7 bases, leaving 7 bases not matched to a gene. The CDR3 DNA follows: TGTGCCAGCAGCTGGACAGGGGCGCGCCAGCCCCAGCATTTT. Residues: CASSWTGARQPQHF.

This clonotype has a count of ten or more. V is TRBV20-1 and J is TRBJ2-7, with 9 bases fitting TRBD2. The CDR3 consists of 17 residues. The J segment lost 1 base and the V segment lost 3 bases, leaving 13 bases of the junction unmatched. In germline, CDR1 is DFQATT, CDR2 SNEGSKA (reference sequence). CDR3 sequence: CSASTRLAVSRSYEQYF. The CDR3 DNA sequence: TGCAGTGCTAGTACGCGACTAGCGGTTTCCCGATCCTACGAGCAGTACTTC.

This clonotype appeared many times. This chain joins TRBV12-3 or TRBV12-4 and TRBJ2-3; D may be TRBD2 (5 bases). V was shortened by 7 bases and J by 2 bases, with 13 bases between the two germline ends. This CDR3 contains 14 residues. Here the CDR3 DNA reads TGTGCCAGCAACTTTGAGGGTTACACAGATACGCAGTATTTT. Translation: CASNFEGYTDTQYF.

This clonotype was observed at least ten times. V gene TRBV7-2 combines with J gene TRBJ2-5; TRBD2 aligns across 11 bases. V gave up 4 bases and J gave up 5 bases; unmatched junction bases: 12. This CDR3 spans 17 amino acids. Per germline, CDR1 SGHTA and CDR2 FQGNSA. CDR3 loop: CASSSGVSGRARETQYF. The CDR3 bases are TGTGCCAGCAGCTCTGGTGTTAGCGGGAGGGCCCGGGAGACCCAGTACTTC.

In its sample, this clonotype was seen many times. The chain joins TRBV9 to TRBJ1-2; TRBD1 is a possible D gene (6 bases). The CDR3 has 17 residues. Trimming cost V 0 bases and J 4 bases, with 19 bases left between them. Germline V gene lookup returns CDR1 SGDLS and CDR2 YYNGEE. The CDR3 DNA reads TGTGCCAGCAGCGTAGCCCCAAAACAGGGCTCCTCCTATGGCTACACCTTC. It specifies CASSVAPKQGSSYGYTF.

This clonotype showed up just a few times. It may be a read error: a sequence one base away is much more abundant. The chain employs TRBV18 and TRBJ2-5; D is ambiguous. There are 12 residues in the CDR3. Germline CDR1 KGHSH, CDR2 LQKENI. CDR3 loop: CASSPQSENQYF. Written as DNA, the CDR3 is TGTGCCAGCTCACCCCAGTCAGAGAACCAGTACTTC.

This clonotype came up many times. This chain uses TRBV28 with TRBJ2-7; the D gene is possibly TRBD1 (5 bases). The length of the CDR3 is 14 residues. Germline V gene data show CDR1 as MDHEN and CDR2 as SYDVKM. Deletions cut 2 bases from V and 0 bases from J, with 8 bases between. The DNA for the CDR3 is TGTGCCAGCAGTTTAAGGGGCAACTCCTACGAGCAGTACTTC. Its protein product is CASSLRGNSYEQYF.

In its sample, this clonotype was seen many times. The chain is built from TRBV15 and TRBJ2-2; D not resolved. CDR1 LNHNV and CDR2 YYDKDF come from the germline V gene (reference sequence). The ends were cut back, 0 bases at V and 0 bases at J, with 11 bases in the middle. The CDR3 extends over 17 amino acids. In DNA, the CDR3 is TGTGCCACCAGCAGAGATTTCAGGAAAACGAACACCGGGGAGCTGTTTTTT. Residues: CATSRDFRKTNTGELFF.

This clonotype was counted many times. The rearrangement links TRBV6-1 to TRBJ2-5; D unclear. CDR3 length: 12 residues. Trimming pared 4 bases from V and 4 bases from J, leaving 7 bases between. From germline, CDR1 is MNHNS and CDR2 SASEGT. Here the CDR3 reads CASSAGLETQYF. The CDR3 region has the DNA TGTGCCAGCAGTGCTGGCTTAGAGACCCAGTACTTC.

Many counts were recorded for this clonotype. The CDR3 here is CAILTPNTGELFF. Here the CDR3 DNA reads TGTGCCATCCTGACACCCAACACCGGGGAGCTGTTTTTT. This sequence joins TRBV6-5 and TRBJ2-2; D gene ambiguous. The germline CDR1 and CDR2 sequences are MNHEY and SVGAGI. This CDR3 comprises 13 residues. The V end was cut by 10 bases, the J end by 2 bases, with 11 bases between.

This clonotype showed up many times. The chain employs TRBV7-2 and TRBJ2-7, with unresolved D. Trimming left V 3 bases short and J 3 bases short, with 3 bases between. The germline CDR1 and CDR2 sequences are SGHTA and FQGNSA. CDR3 length equals 11 residues. The CDR3 spells CASSFRYEQYF. CDR3 nucleotide sequence: TGTGCCAGCAGCTTCCGCTACGAGCAGTACTTC.

This clonotype was seen repeatedly, ten times or more. V gene TRBV27 combines with J gene TRBJ1-1; 7 nucleotides match TRBD1. The CDR3 covers 16 residues. Germline values: CDR1 MNHEY, CDR2 SMNVEV (reference sequence). The ends lost 4 bases at V and 11 bases at J; junction bases unmatched: 19. CDR3 bases: TGTGCCAGCAGTTCAATCCCCCTGTACAGGGGAAATGGGGCTTTCTTT. Translation gives CASSSIPLYRGNGAFF.

This clonotype was found many times. This sequence joins TRBV6-6 and TRBJ1-5, with D hard to call. In germline, CDR1 is MNHNY, CDR2 SVGAGI (reference sequence). The CDR3 sequence is 17 residues long. Trimming cost V 0 bases and J 3 bases, with 15 bases left between them. The CDR3 DNA is TGTGCCAGCAGTTACTCGATCATACGGTCGGACAATCAGCCCCAGCATTTT. This gives the protein CASSYSIIRSDNQPQHF.

In this sample, this clonotype turned up many times. CDR3 DNA: TGCAGCGTCTATGGACAGGGGGCGCCGGGAGAGCAGTACTTC. This encodes CSVYGQGAPGEQYF. The chain combines TRBV29-1 with TRBJ2-7; 11 nucleotides line up with TRBD1. CDR3 size: 14 residues. V gave up 6 bases and J gave up 7 bases; unmatched junction bases: 11. Germline-derived CDR1 and CDR2 are SQVTM and ANQGSEA.

This clonotype was seen repeatedly, ten times or more. The chain joins TRBV11-2 to TRBJ2-1; TRBD2 might be the D (5 bases). Germline values: CDR1 SGHAT, CDR2 FQNNGV. The CDR3 loop spans 15 amino acids. V gave up 7 bases and J gave up 4 bases, with 17 bases separating them. The CDR3: CASTTIRGSYNEQFF. The DNA of the CDR3 is TGTGCCAGCACCACCATACGGGGTAGTTACAATGAGCAGTTCTTC.

This clonotype appeared many times. V usage is TRBV20-1 and J usage is TRBJ2-7, with 7 bases lining up with TRBD2. CDR3 length: 13 amino acids. The germline V gene encodes CDR1 DFQATT and CDR2 SNEGSKA (reference sequence). Losses at the gene ends were 4 bases for V and 2 bases for J; bases not matched to a gene: 5. CDR3 protein: CSANQRDPYEQYF. CDR3 in DNA: TGCAGTGCTAACCAGCGGGACCCCTACGAGCAGTACTTC.

This clonotype was seen ten or more times. V is TRBV20-1 and J is TRBJ1-1; D ambiguous. The CDR3 totals 12 residues. Looked up from germline, CDR1 is DFQATT and CDR2 is SNEGSKA (reference sequence). The ends were cut back, 1 base at V and 2 bases at J, with 5 bases in the middle. The CDR3 reads CSARVGNTEAFF. The CDR3 DNA sequence: TGCAGTGCTAGAGTGGGAAACACTGAAGCTTTCTTT.